Sequencing of this T cell receptor beta chain was carried out in a study of blood T cell repertoires in COVID-19. Sequencing was performed with immunoSEQ multiplex PCR; in TCRdb, only in-frame clones are kept and a portion is missing. The sample lists approximately 350,000 clones, approximately 86% seen once, with about 7% in the top ten. Sequenced input: peripheral blood. This receptor was identified in a woman between 55 and 75 years old with COVID-19, enrolled during active disease.

CDR3 in DNA: TGCAGCGTTGAAGATGGGGGACAGGGGGCCGACGAGCAGTACTTC. Protein sequence: CSVEDGGQGADEQYF. J is TRBJ2-7 and V is TRBV29-1; 12 nucleotides align to TRBD1. The CDR3 is 15 residues long. The V gene's germline CDR1 is SQVTM and CDR2 ANQGSEA. V was pared by 0 bases and J by 5 bases, with 5 bases of the junction left unmatched.